The 24 T cell receptor beta chains presented below share a single source sample, sequenced in a study of cytomegalovirus exposure and HLA in healthy donors. This PCR relied on a set of 60 Vbeta primers and 13 Jbeta primers. Only in-frame clones appear in the TCRdb table, and some are missing; sequencing was by immunoSEQ multiplex PCR. The data contain 85,000 to 130,000 clones, more than 75% of them singletons. The specimen sequenced was PBMCs. The receptors shown here come from a woman aged 40 to 50 in good health and CMV-seronegative.

This clone is medium-sized. V gene TRBV4-3 combines with J gene TRBJ2-7, with D perhaps TRBD1 (6 bases). The CDR3 is 15 residues long. V shed 0 bases and J shed 1 base, with 10 bases lying between them. The V gene's germline CDR1 is LGHNA and CDR2 YSLEER. The CDR3 here is CASSQDRTASYEQYF. The CDR3 bases are TGCGCCAGCAGCCAAGACCGGACAGCATCCTACGAGCAGTACTTC.

The V and J genes are TRBV27 and TRBJ2-7; 7 bases are shared with TRBD1. The germline V gene has CDR1 MNHEY and CDR2 SMNVEV (reference sequence). The CDR3 has 19 amino acids. Trimming at V came to 2 bases and at J to 0 bases, leaving 16 bases not matched to a gene. CDR3 nucleotides: TGTGCCAGCAGTTTAAGGTTTAACGACCCAGGGGACAGCTCCTACGAGCAGTACTTC. Protein product: CASSLRFNDPGDSSYEQYF.

The V gene is TRBV5-1, the J gene TRBJ2-7; D remains ambiguous. The CDR3 runs to 15 residues. The germline V gene encodes CDR1 SGHRS and CDR2 YFSETQ. V was pared by 0 bases and J by 4 bases, with 14 bases between. Here the CDR3 DNA reads TGCGCCAGCAGCTTGGAAGCGACGACCACGTACGAGCAGTACTTC. It codes for CASSLEATTTYEQYF.

The chain recombines TRBV27 with TRBJ1-1, with D uncertain. Germline lookup yields CDR1 MNHEY and CDR2 SMNVEV (reference sequence). This CDR3 has 16 residues. Trimming left V 6 bases short and J 0 bases short, with 17 bases between. The CDR3 protein is CASSLRGVVVNTEAFF. The CDR3 DNA is TGTGCCAGCAGCCTCCGCGGGGTTGTCGTGAACACTGAAGCTTTCTTT.

For the CDR3, the DNA is TGTGCCAGCAGTTTCGTAGACAGGGCCTACGAGCAGTACTTC. Translation gives CASSFVDRAYEQYF. The chain combines TRBV27 with TRBJ2-7; 7 positions match TRBD1. Trimming removed 3 bases from V and 2 bases from J; junction bases left unmatched: 4. The germline gives CDR1 MNHEY, CDR2 SMNVEV (reference sequence). This CDR3 comprises 14 residues.

The chain combines TRBV5-1 with TRBJ2-7; 9 bases line up with TRBD1. Germline V gene sequence: CDR1 SGHRS, CDR2 YFSETQ. Trimming at V came to 6 bases and at J to 4 bases, leaving 11 bases not matched to a gene. The CDR3 has 15 residues. CDR3 residues: CASTPDRGFLYEQYF. As DNA, the CDR3 is TGCGCCAGCACTCCGGACAGGGGATTTCTTTACGAGCAGTACTTC.

This clone was seen a few times. This chain connects TRBV4-2 to TRBJ1-1; 8 positions match TRBD1. Trimming cost V 0 bases and J 11 bases; bases outside gene matches: 11. The CDR3 has 15 residues. CDR1 is LGHNA, CDR2 YNFKEQ, per germline. CDR3 DNA: TGTGCCAGCAGCCAAGAAGGAAGTCAGGGGGCGCGGGCTTTCTTT. This encodes CASSQEGSQGARAFF.

CDR3 nucleotides: TGTGCCAGCAGTTCCGCCGACAGTAATCAGCCCCAGCATTTT. This gives the protein CASSSADSNQPQHF. This chain joins TRBV28 and TRBJ1-5; D might be TRBD1 (5 bases). CDR1 and CDR2 from the germline V gene are MDHEN and SYDVKM. The CDR3 runs to 14 residues. Trimming took 4 bases from V and 4 from J, leaving 11 bases between them. Based on the CDR3 plus reference TRBV28 and TRBJ1-5, the full variable domain is DVKVTQSSRYLVKRTGEKVFLECVQDMDHENMFWYRQDPGLGLRLIYFSYDVKMKEKGDIPEGYSVSREKKERFSLILESASTNQTSMYLCASSSADSNQPQHFGDGTRLSIL.

The rearrangement links TRBV14 to TRBJ2-2, with D maybe TRBD1 (6 bases). V lost 0 bases and J lost 7, with 9 bases in between. Germline values: CDR1 SGHDN, CDR2 FVKESK. The CDR3 runs to 14 residues. The CDR3 region is CASSQDAGVGELFF. The CDR3 bases are TGTGCCAGCAGCCAAGATGCAGGGGTCGGGGAGCTGTTTTTT.

The chain links TRBV9 to TRBJ2-5; 9 bases line up with TRBD1. Germline V lookup: CDR1 SGDLS, CDR2 YYNGEE. Trimming took 3 bases from V and 5 from J; bases not matched to a gene: 5. The CDR3 runs 14 residues. In nucleotides, the CDR3 is TGTGCCAGCAGCGCTGGACAGGGGTGGGAGACCCAGTACTTC. It is translated as CASSAGQGWETQYF.

V usage is TRBV4-2 and J usage is TRBJ1-2; 8 positions agree with TRBD1. The V and J ends lost 1 base and 3 bases, in that order; junction bases with no gene match: 7. CDR1 is LGHNA and CDR2 is YNFKEQ in the germline V gene. CDR3 size: 16 residues. For the CDR3, the DNA is TGTGCCAGCAGCCAAGGGGGACAGGCCCCTCACTATGGCTACACCTTC. Protein sequence: CASSQGGQAPHYGYTF.

This clone has a single count. The J gene is TRBJ2-7, the V gene TRBV5-1; possibly TRBD1 for D (6 bases). The CDR3 consists of 18 residues. Looked up from germline, CDR1 is SGHRS and CDR2 is YFSETQ. The V and J ends lost 0 bases and 6 bases respectively, with 25 bases between them. DNA of the CDR3: TGCGCCAGCAGCTTGGTGGCTGTCGCAGCATCGCAACAGGGCGAGCAGTACTTC. This codes for CASSLVAVAASQQGEQYF.

The V and J genes are TRBV7-3 and TRBJ2-6; 8 bases align to TRBD2. Germline lookup yields CDR1 SGHTA and CDR2 FQGTGA. The CDR3 is made up of 20 amino acids. The trim removed 2 bases at V and 4 bases at J, leaving 16 bases unmatched. The CDR3 DNA is TGTGCCAGCAGCTTACCCGCCACCCCCGGGAGGGCCTCCGGGGCCAACGTCCTGACTTTC. Its protein product is CASSLPATPGRASGANVLTF.

The genes are TRBV15 and TRBJ1-5, with TRBD1 matching 7 bases. The V and J ends lost 8 bases and 0 bases, in that order; junction bases with no gene match: 7. Germline CDR1 is LNHNV and CDR2 is YYDKDF (reference sequence). CDR3 length equals 15 residues. CDR3 region: CATRPGQRSNQPQHF. DNA of the CDR3: TGTGCCACCCGACCGGGACAGCGTAGCAATCAGCCCCAGCATTTT.

The V gene is TRBV27, the J gene TRBJ2-3, with 13 nucleotides matching TRBD2. The length of the CDR3 is 17 residues. Germline trimming cut 4 bases from V and 0 bases from J; bases unmatched to any gene: 4. Germline loops: CDR1 MNHEY, CDR2 SMNVEV (reference sequence). The CDR3 coding sequence is TGTGCCAGCAGTTCGGGACTAGCGGGACCTAGCACAGATACGCAGTATTTT. This gives the protein CASSSGLAGPSTDTQYF.

The V call is TRBV10-1, the J call TRBJ2-1; perhaps TRBD1 as D (5 bases). V shed 3 bases and J shed 0 bases, with 12 bases lying between them. Germline loops: CDR1 WNHNN, CDR2 SYGVQD (reference sequence). The CDR3 runs to 16 residues. In nucleotides, the CDR3 is TGCGCCAGCAGTGACGGACACCCGAGCTCCTACAATGAGCAGTTCTTC. This gives the protein CASSDGHPSSYNEQFF.

The V and J genes are TRBV19 and TRBJ2-1; D unclear. Trimming removed 1 base at V and 0 bases at J, with 4 bases between. CDR1 is LNHDA and CDR2 is SQIVND in the germline V gene (reference sequence). This CDR3 spans 14 amino acids. This chain's CDR3 is CASSIVLSYNEQFF. The DNA of the CDR3 is TGTGCCAGTAGTATAGTTCTCTCCTACAATGAGCAGTTCTTC.

This sequence joins TRBV11-1 and TRBJ2-7; a possible D gene is TRBD2 (6 bases). Germline CDR1 and CDR2: SGHAT and FQDESV (reference sequence). The CDR3 is made up of 14 amino acids. Trimming removed 3 bases from V and 0 bases from J, with 9 bases in between. The DNA of the CDR3 is TGTGCCAGCAGCTTCTCCGGGAGCTCCTACGAGCAGTACTTC. Translating gives CASSFSGSSYEQYF.

The chain carries TRBV19 and TRBJ1-1, with no clear D. CDR3 size: 14 residues. The V gene lost 5 bases and the J gene lost 6 bases, with 16 bases spanning the gap. Per germline, CDR1 LNHDA and CDR2 SQIVND (reference sequence). In DNA, the CDR3 is TGTGCCAGTAGTGGGGAGATCCTGAGGGCTGAAGCTTTCTTT. Protein: CASSGEILRAEAFF.

The chain couples TRBV4-3 to TRBJ2-5; TRBD2 might be the D (6 bases). The germline V gene encodes CDR1 LGHNA and CDR2 YSLEER. Trimming pared 1 base from V and 5 bases from J, leaving 14 bases between. The CDR3 sequence is 15 residues long. CDR3 in DNA: TGCGCCAGCAGCCAAGTCAGGGACTTTCCCGAGACCCAGTACTTC. Its translation: CASSQVRDFPETQYF.

The chain combines TRBV27 with TRBJ2-5; TRBD2 aligns across 7 bases. The closer fit of TRBJ2-7 to the DNA end suggests the J call may be wrong. The CDR3 sequence is 14 residues long. Germline V CDR1 and CDR2: MNHEY, SMNVEV (reference sequence). This CDR3 is CASSRSGGPYEQYF. CDR3 nucleotide sequence: TGTGCCAGCAGTAGGTCGGGGGGTCCCTACGAGCAGTACTTC.

The CDR3 region has the DNA TGTGCCAGCAGCTTTTCTGGGGTTACTAGCGGGCCCTCCTACGAGCAGTACTTC. Protein product: CASSFSGVTSGPSYEQYF. V gene TRBV7-2 combines with J gene TRBJ2-7; TRBD2 aligns across 9 bases. V lost 3 bases and J lost 0; bases outside the gene matches: 12. CDR1 and CDR2 from the germline V gene are SGHTA and FQGNSA. The CDR3 has 18 amino acids.

The chain employs TRBV19 and TRBJ1-2; 7 bases align to TRBD1. Germline V gene lookup returns CDR1 LNHDA and CDR2 SQIVND (reference sequence). The J segment lost 8 bases and the V segment lost 6 bases, leaving 9 bases of the junction unmatched. The CDR3 contains 13 residues. This chain's CDR3 is CASSLSGGNGYTF. In nucleotides, the CDR3 is TGTGCCAGTAGCCTTTCAGGGGGTAACGGCTACACCTTC.

The chain carries TRBV6-5 and TRBJ2-5; a weak D match, TRBD1 (6 bases). Per the germline V gene, CDR1 is MNHEY and CDR2 is SVGAGI. V gave up 5 bases and J gave up 11 bases, with 18 bases separating them. This CDR3 comprises 13 residues. The chain's CDR3 is CASSTTTGLGQYF. In DNA, the CDR3 is TGTGCCAGCAGTACCACTACAGGGTTGGGGCAGTACTTC.